In this sample, the clone carrying this TCR beta chain turned up a few times. In the study's own analysis: Amplification of reference gene primers provided the estimated nucleated cell counts. Sequenced by immunoSEQ multiplex PCR; TCRdb stores in-frame clones only, minus some. Clonal size and the V and J genes are those of that table, whereas D and trimming came from the DNA. Here the sample spans some 120,000 clones, approximately 85% being singletons. These data originate in a study of blood T cell repertoires in COVID-19. On the study more broadly: Whether acute or convalescent, the COVID-19 samples came from the United States, Italy and Spain. PBMCs, B-cell-depleted T cells, or T cells were the source of the cDNA or gDNA that made up the material.

Germline-derived CDR1 and CDR2 are GTSNPN and SVGIG (reference sequence). V was clipped by 2 bases and J by 0 bases; unmatched bases: 2. The CDR3 spans 14 residues. The specimen was peripheral blood. The TCR sequence derives from a human donor in a cohort sampled during active COVID-19. The rearrangement links TRBV30 to TRBJ1-2, with 8 bases identical to TRBD1. This CDR3 is CAWSSGGTNYGYTF. CDR3 nucleotide sequence: TGTGCCTGGAGTTCAGGGGGCACTAACTATGGCTACACCTTC.